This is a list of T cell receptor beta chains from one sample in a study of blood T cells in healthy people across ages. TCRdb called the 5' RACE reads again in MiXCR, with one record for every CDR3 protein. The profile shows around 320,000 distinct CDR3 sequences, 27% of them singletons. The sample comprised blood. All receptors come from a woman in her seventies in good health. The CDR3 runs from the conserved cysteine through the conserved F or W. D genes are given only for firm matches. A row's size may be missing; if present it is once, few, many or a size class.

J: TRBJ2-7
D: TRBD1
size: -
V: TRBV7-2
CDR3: CASSWDRGKVYEQYF
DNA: TGTGCCAGCAGTTGGGACAGGGGGAAGGTATACGAGCAGTACTTC

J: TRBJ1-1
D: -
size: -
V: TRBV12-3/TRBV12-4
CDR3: CASTKGRRNTEAFF
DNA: TGTGCCAGCACCAAGGGACGGAGGAACACTGAAGCTTTCTTT

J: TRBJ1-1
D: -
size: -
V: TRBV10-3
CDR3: CATGAQFNTEAFF
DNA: TGTGCCACCGGGGCACAGTTTAACACTGAAGCTTTCTTT

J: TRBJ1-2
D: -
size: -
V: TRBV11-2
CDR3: CASSRSGPRGTNYGYTF
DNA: TGTGCCAGCAGCCGTTCGGGACCGCGGGGGACTAACTATGGCTACACCTTC

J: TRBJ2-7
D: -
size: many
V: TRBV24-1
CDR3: CATSESGPPGDEQYF
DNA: TGTGCCACCAGTGAGTCGGGACCGCCTGGGGACGAGCAGTACTTC

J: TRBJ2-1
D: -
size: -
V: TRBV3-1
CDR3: CASSQARSPLYNEQFF
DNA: TGTGCCAGCAGCCAAGCGCGGTCGCCCCTTTACAATGAGCAGTTCTTC

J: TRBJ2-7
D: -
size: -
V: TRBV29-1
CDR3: CSVEWQGGEQYF
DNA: TGCAGCGTTGAGTGGCAGGGTGGCGAGCAGTACTTC

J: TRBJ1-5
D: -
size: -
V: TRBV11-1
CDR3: CASSLPSLRHQPQHF
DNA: TGTGCCAGCAGCTTACCGTCCCTGCGCCATCAGCCCCAGCATTTT

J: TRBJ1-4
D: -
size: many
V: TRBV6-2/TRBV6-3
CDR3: CASSYSAAVIGKLFF
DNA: TGTGCCAGCAGTTACTCAGCGGCGGTAATTGGAAAACTGTTTTTT

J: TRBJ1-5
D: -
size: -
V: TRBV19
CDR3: CASGTAERFGNQPQHF
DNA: TGTGCCAGTGGTACAGCAGAACGGTTCGGGAATCAGCCCCAGCATTTT

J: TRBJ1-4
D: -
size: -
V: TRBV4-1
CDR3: CASLGPNEKLFF
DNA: TGCGCCAGCCTGGGGCCTAATGAAAAACTGTTTTTT

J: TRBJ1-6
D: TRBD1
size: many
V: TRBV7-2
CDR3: CASSQGTGTKSLHF
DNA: TGTGCCAGCAGCCAAGGGACAGGGACCAAATCCCTCCACTTT

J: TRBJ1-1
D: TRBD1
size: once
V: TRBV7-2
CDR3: CASSITLQGEVAFF
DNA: TGTGCCAGCAGCATTACACTACAGGGGGAGGTAGCTTTCTTT

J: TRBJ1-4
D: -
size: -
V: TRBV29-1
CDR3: CSVEIPGRGEKLFF
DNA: TGCAGCGTTGAAATCCCGGGAAGGGGTGAAAAACTGTTTTTT

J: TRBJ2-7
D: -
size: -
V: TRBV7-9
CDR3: CASAGWRDSYEQYF
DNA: TGTGCCAGCGCCGGGTGGCGGGACTCCTACGAGCAGTACTTC

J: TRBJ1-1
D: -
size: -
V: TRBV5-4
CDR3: CASSLPVAGLTEAFF
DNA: TGTGCCAGCAGCTTGCCTGTCGCGGGGCTAACTGAAGCTTTCTTT

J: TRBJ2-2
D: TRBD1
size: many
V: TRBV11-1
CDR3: CASSPTGGEVTGELFF
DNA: TGTGCCAGCAGCCCGACAGGGGGGGAAGTCACCGGGGAGCTGTTTTTT

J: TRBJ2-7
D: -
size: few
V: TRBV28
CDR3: CASPLQKIPGAYEQYF
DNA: TGTGCCAGTCCCCTGCAGAAAATCCCGGGGGCCTACGAGCAGTACTTC

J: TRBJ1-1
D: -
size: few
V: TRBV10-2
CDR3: CASSREAYTEALF
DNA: TGCGCCAGCAGTAGGGAGGCCTACACTGAAGCTCTCTTT

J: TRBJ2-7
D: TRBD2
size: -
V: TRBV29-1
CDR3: CSGTLAGGTYEQYF
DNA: TGCAGCGGGACCCTAGCGGGAGGTACCTACGAGCAGTACTTC

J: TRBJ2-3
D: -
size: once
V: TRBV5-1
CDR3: CASSLVLGDRTDTQYF
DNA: TGCGCCAGCAGCTTGGTACTCGGGGATAGGACAGATACGCAGTATTTT

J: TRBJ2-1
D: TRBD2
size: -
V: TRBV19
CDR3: CASSISWAGGNNEQFF
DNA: TGTGCCAGTAGTATCTCTTGGGCGGGAGGCAACAATGAGCAGTTCTTC

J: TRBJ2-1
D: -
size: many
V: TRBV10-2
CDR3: CASIPGGPMNEQFF
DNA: TGCGCCAGCATCCCGGGTGGTCCCATGAATGAGCAGTTCTTC

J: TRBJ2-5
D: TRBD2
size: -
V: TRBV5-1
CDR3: CASSMTSSGETQYF
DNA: TGCGCCAGCAGCATGACCTCTAGCGGAGAGACCCAGTACTTC

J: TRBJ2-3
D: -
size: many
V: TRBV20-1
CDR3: CSAPLAESTDTQYF
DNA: TGCAGTGCTCCACTAGCTGAGAGCACAGATACGCAGTATTTT

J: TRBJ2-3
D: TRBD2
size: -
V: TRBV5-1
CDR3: CASSLIFAGDDTDTQYF
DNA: TGCGCCAGCAGCTTAATTTTCGCGGGAGATGACACAGATACGCAGTATTTT

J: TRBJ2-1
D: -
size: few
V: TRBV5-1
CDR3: CASSPLMSSPEQFF
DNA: TGCGCCAGCAGCCCCCTGATGTCCTCCCCTGAGCAGTTCTTC

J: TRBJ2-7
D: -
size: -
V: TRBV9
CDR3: CASSPGQALRKQYF
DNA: TGTGCCAGCAGCCCGGGACAAGCCCTACGAAAGCAGTACTTC

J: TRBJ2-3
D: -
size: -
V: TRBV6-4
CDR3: CASSDRGTDTQYF
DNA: TGTGCCAGCAGTGACAGGGGCACAGATACGCAGTATTTT

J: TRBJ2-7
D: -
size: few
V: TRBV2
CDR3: CASSEQILGSYEQYF
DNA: TGTGCCAGCAGCGAACAGATTTTGGGCTCCTACGAGCAGTACTTC

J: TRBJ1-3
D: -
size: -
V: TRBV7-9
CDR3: CASLDPAGSGNTIYF
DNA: TGTGCCAGCCTCGACCCGGCAGGCTCTGGAAACACCATATATTTT

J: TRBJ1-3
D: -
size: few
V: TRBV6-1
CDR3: CASRRDLLSSGNTIYF
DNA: TGTGCCAGCAGACGCGACCTCTTAAGCTCTGGAAACACCATATATTTT

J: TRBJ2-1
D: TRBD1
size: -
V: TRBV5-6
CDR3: CASSPGTGGPLEQFF
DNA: TGTGCCAGCAGTCCCGGGACAGGGGGCCCGCTTGAGCAGTTCTTC

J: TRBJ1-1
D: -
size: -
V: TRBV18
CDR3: CASSPGGPEAFF
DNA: TGTGCCAGCTCACCAGGAGGGCCTGAAGCTTTCTTT

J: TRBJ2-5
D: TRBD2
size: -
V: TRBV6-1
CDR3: CASSRPGLAGRDGETQYF
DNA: TGTGCCAGCAGTCGACCGGGACTAGCGGGTAGAGATGGAGAGACCCAGTACTTC

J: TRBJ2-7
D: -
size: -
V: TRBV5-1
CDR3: CASSLGSSGSAYEQYF
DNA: TGCGCCAGCAGCTTAGGTTCCTCCGGGTCCGCGTACGAGCAGTACTTC

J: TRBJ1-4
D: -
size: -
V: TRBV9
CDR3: CASSTSPVPTNEKLFF
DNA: TGTGCCAGCAGCACCTCCCCAGTCCCAACTAATGAAAAACTGTTTTTT

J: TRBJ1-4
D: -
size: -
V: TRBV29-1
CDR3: CSVELDHVGKLFF
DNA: TGCAGCGTTGAACTGGATCATGTTGGAAAACTGTTTTTT

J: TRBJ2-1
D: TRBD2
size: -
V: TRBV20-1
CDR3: CSARRTRDEQFF
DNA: TGCAGTGCTAGAAGGACTAGGGATGAGCAGTTCTTC

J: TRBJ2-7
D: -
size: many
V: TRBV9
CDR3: CASGRGNEQYF
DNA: TGTGCCAGCGGCAGAGGGAACGAGCAGTACTTC

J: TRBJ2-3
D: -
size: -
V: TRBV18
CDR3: CASSPFREADTQYF
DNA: TGTGCCAGCTCACCATTCAGGGAAGCAGATACGCAGTATTTT

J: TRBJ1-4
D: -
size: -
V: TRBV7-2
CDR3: CASSLNTGQGEKLFF
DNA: TGTGCCAGCAGCTTAAATACAGGCCAAGGGGAAAAACTGTTTTTT

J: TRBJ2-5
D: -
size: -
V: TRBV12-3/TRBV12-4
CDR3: CASSPHLVGRQETQYF
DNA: TGTGCCAGCAGCCCCCACCTTGTGGGCCGCCAAGAGACCCAGTACTTC

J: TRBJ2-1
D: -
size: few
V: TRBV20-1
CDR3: CSAPPPLQHRQNEQFF
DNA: TGCAGTGCTCCACCCCCTCTGCAACATCGGCAGAATGAGCAGTTCTTC

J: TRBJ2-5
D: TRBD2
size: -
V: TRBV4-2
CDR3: CASSQAPGLAGVRETQYF
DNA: TGTGCCAGCAGCCAAGCTCCGGGACTAGCGGGAGTGCGAGAGACCCAGTACTTC

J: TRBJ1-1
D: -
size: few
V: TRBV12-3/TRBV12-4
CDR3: CASSLVVLSRPEAFF
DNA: TGTGCCAGCAGTTTAGTAGTTCTATCCCGCCCTGAAGCTTTCTTT